This TCR beta chain was observed in a study of blood T cell repertoires in COVID-19. The protocol was immunoSEQ multiplex PCR, while the TCRdb copy is restricted to in-frame clones and leaves out a portion. The data contain 30,000 to 40,000 clones, approximately 91% of them singletons. This receptor was taken from a woman of 80 years or more with acute or convalescent COVID-19. The sequenced sample consisted of peripheral blood.

Written as DNA, the CDR3 is TGTGCCAGCAGCTTAATTGGAGCGGGGACATACACAGATACGCAGTATTTT. This encodes CASSLIGAGTYTDTQYF. The chain has TRBV7-9 and TRBJ2-3; D possibly corresponds to TRBD2 (7 bases). The germline CDR1 and CDR2 sequences are SEHNR and FQNEAQ (reference sequence). CDR3 size: 17 residues. Trimming left V 2 bases short and J 2 bases short, with 17 bases between.